This T cell receptor beta chain was captured in a study of molecular identifiers for immune sequencing clone quantification. Sorted inputs of about 19,000 to 1,100,000 cells, with 10%, 30% or 50% RNA, yielded naive CD8 libraries. This clonotype was seen a handful of times. TCRdb fed the PCR reads into MiXCR, producing one record per CDR3 protein. Here the sample spans more than 450,000 distinct CDR3 sequences, roughly 23% being singletons. This CDR3 is 15 amino acids long. Per germline, CDR1 MNHEY and CDR2 SMNVEV (reference sequence). Trimming removed 8 bases from V and 1 base from J, with 18 bases in between.

Sequencing used naive CD8+ T cells from blood, with Jurkat cell RNA spiked in. As for subset: FACS-sorted CD8+CD4-CCR7+CD45RA+ naive T cells. This chain joins TRBV27 and TRBJ2-7; a possible D gene is TRBD2 (7 bases). The TCR originated in a human donor in good health. Some libraries in this study had Jurkat cell RNA spiked in. The CDR3 DNA follows: TGTGCCAGCTACCCCGGAGGGGGGGCGTCCTACGAGCAGTACTTC. The encoded protein is CASYPGGGASYEQYF.